This T cell receptor (beta chain) appears in the sequencing data of a study of identical twins. This clonotype was detected a few times. The CDR3 sequence is 16 residues long. Germline values: CDR1 MGHDK, CDR2 SYGVNS. Trimming took off 4 bases at V and 1 base at J, with 16 bases between the two ends. TCRdb recomputed calls from the 5' RACE reads with MiXCR, one row per CDR3 protein. The sample holds 1.5 million to 2 million distinct CDR3 sequences, about 31% seen once. The TCR comes from a newborn girl in good health. The sequencing input was cord blood. The rearrangement links TRBV25-1 to TRBJ2-5; D gene unclear. CDR3 amino acids: CASSATAFAPQETQYF. CDR3 coding DNA: TGTGCCAGCAGTGCCACAGCTTTCGCTCCCCAAGAGACCCAGTACTTC. Complete variable domain (other parts from reference TRBV25-1 and TRBJ2-5): EADIYQTPRYLVIGTGKKITLECSQTMGHDKMYWYQQDPGMELHLIHYSYGVNSTEKGDLSSESTVSRIRTEHFPLTLESARPSHTSQYLCASSATAFAPQETQYFGPGTRLLVL.